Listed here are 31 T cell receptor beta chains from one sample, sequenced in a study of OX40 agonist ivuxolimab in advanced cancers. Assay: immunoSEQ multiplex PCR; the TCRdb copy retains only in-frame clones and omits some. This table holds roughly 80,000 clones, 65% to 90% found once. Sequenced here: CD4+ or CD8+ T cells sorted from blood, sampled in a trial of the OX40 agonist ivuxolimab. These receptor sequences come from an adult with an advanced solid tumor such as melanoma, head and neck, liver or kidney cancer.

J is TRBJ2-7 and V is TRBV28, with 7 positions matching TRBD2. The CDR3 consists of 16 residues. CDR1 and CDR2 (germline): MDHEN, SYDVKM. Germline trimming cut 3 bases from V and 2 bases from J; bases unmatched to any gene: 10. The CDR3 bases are TGTGCCAGCAGTTTGTCGGCGGGAGATCTGGCCTACGAGCAGTACTTC. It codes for CASSLSAGDLAYEQYF.

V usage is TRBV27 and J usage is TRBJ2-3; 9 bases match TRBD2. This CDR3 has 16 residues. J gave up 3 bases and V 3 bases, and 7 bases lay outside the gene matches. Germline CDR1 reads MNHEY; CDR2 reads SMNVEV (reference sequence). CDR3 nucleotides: TGTGCCAGCAGTTTTCAAGCGGGGGGCTTTACAGATACGCAGTATTTT. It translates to CASSFQAGGFTDTQYF.

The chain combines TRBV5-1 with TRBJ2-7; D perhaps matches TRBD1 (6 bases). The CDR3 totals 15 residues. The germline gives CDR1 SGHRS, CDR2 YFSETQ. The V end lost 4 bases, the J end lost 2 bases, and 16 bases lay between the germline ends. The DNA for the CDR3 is TGCGCCAGCAGCCCGGGACCCGGACAGACCTACGAGCAGTACTTC. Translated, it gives CASSPGPGQTYEQYF.

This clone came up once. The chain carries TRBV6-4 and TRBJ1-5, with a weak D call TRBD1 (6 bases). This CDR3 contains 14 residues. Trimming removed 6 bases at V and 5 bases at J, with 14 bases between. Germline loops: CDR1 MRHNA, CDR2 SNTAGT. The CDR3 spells CASSDGGPDQPQHF. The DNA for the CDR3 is TGTGCCAGCAGCGATGGGGGGCCCGATCAGCCCCAGCATTTT.

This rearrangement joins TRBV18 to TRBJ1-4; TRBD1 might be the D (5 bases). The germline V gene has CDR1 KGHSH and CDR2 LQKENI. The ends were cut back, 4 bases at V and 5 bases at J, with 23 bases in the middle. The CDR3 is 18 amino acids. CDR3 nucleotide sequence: TGTGCCAGCTCACTCCTGCCCTCAGGGAGGAGCGGGAATGAAAAACTGTTTTTT. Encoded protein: CASSLLPSGRSGNEKLFF.

The CDR3 region is CASSLGQFSSGANVLTF. The CDR3 DNA reads as TGTGCCAGCAGCCTGGGGCAGTTCAGCTCTGGGGCCAACGTCCTGACTTTC. The rearrangement joins TRBV9 to TRBJ2-6, with D possibly being TRBD1 (5 bases). Germline-derived CDR1 and CDR2 are SGDLS and YYNGEE. CDR3 size: 17 residues. V lost 4 bases to trimming and J lost 0 bases, with 14 bases between them.

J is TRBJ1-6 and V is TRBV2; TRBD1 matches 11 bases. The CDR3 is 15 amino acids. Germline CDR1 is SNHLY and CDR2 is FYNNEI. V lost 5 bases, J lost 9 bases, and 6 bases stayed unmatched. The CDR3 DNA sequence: TGTGCCAGCAGTCTCCCGGGACAGGGGGGTTCACCCCTCCACTTT. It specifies CASSLPGQGGSPLHF.

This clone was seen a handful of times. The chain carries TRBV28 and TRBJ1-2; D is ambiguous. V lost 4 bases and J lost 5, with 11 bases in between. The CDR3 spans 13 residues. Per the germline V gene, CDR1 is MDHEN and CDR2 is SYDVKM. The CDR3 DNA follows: TGTGCCAGCAGTTCCTTCCGGCGATATGGCTACACCTTC. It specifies CASSSFRRYGYTF.

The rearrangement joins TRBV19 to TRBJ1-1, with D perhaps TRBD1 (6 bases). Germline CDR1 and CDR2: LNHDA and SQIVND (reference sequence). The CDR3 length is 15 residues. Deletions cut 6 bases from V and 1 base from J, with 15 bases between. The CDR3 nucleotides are TGTGCCAGTAGGAACCCGGGACAAAGGAACACTGAAGCTTTCTTT. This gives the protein CASRNPGQRNTEAFF. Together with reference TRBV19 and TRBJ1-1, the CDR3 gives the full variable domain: DGGITQSPKYLFRKEGQNVTLSCEQNLNHDAMYWYRQDPGQGLRLIYYSQIVNDFQKGDIAEGYSVSREKKESFPLTVTSAQKNPTAFYLCASRNPGQRNTEAFFGQGTRLTVV.

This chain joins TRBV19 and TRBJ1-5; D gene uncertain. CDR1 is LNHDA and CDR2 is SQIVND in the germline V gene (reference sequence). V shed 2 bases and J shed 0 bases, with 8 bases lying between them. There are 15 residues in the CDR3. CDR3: CASSIRGDSNQPQHF. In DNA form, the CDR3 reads TGTGCCAGTAGTATAAGAGGTGATAGCAATCAGCCCCAGCATTTT.

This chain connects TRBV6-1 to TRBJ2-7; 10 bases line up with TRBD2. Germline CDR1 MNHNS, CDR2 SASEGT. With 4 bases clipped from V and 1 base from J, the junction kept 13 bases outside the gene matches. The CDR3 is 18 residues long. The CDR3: CASSASRASGRLSYEQYF. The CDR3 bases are TGTGCCAGCAGTGCTAGCCGGGCTAGCGGGAGACTGTCCTACGAGCAGTACTTC.

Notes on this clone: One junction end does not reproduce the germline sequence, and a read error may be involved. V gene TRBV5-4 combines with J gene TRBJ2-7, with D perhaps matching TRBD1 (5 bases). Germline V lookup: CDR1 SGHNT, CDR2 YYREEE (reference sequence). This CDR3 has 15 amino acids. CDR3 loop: CASSQDRGRTYEQYF. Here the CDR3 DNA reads TGCGCCAGCAGCCAAGATAGGGGCAGGACCTACGAGCAGTACTTC. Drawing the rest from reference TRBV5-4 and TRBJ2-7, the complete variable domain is ETGVTQSPTHLIKTRGQQVTLRCSSQSGHNTVSWYQQALGQGPQFIFQYYREEENGRGNFPPRFSGLQFPNYSSELNVNALELDDSALYLCASSQDRGRTYEQYFGPGTRLTVT.

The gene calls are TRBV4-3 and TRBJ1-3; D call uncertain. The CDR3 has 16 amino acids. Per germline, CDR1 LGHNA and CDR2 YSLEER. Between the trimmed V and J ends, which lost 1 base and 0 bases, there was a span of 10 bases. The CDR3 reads CASSQALWGSGNTIYF. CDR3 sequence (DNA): TGCGCCAGCAGCCAAGCTCTATGGGGCTCTGGAAACACCATATATTTT.

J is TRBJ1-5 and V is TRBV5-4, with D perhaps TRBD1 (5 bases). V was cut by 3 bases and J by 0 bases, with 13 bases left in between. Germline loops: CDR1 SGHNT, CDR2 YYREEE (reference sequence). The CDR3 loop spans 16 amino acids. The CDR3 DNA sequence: TGTGCCAGCAGCTACCAGGGTATAGCTAGCAATCAGCCCCAGCATTTT. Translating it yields CASSYQGIASNQPQHF. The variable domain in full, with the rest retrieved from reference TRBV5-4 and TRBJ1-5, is ETGVTQSPTHLIKTRGQQVTLRCSSQSGHNTVSWYQQALGQGPQFIFQYYREEENGRGNFPPRFSGLQFPNYSSELNVNALELDDSALYLCASSYQGIASNQPQHFGDGTRLSIL.

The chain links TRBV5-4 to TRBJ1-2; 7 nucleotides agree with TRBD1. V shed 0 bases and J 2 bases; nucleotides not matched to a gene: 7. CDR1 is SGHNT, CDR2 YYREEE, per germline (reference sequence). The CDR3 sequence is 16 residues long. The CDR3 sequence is CASSLVTGAPNYGYTF. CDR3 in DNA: TGTGCCAGCAGCTTGGTTACAGGGGCCCCCAACTATGGCTACACCTTC.

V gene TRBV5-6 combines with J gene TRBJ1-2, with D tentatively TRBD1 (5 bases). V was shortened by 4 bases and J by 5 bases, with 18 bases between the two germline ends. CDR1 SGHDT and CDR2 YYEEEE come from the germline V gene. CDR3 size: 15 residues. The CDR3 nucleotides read TGTGCCAGCAGCCCACGGGACCCAGCCCATTATGGCTACACCTTC. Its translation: CASSPRDPAHYGYTF.

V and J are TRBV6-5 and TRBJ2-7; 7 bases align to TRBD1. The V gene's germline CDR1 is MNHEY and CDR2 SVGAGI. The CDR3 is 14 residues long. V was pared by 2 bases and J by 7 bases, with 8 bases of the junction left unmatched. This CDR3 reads CASSYRQGFSEQYF. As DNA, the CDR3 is TGTGCCAGCAGTTACCGACAGGGCTTTAGTGAGCAGTACTTC.

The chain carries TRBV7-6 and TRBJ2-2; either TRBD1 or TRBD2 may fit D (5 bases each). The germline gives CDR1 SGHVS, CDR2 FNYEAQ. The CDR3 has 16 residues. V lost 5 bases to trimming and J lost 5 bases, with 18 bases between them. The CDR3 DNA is TGTGCCAGCAGCCGAGTAGGGACCCCTTTTACCGGGGAGCTGTTTTTT. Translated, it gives CASSRVGTPFTGELFF.

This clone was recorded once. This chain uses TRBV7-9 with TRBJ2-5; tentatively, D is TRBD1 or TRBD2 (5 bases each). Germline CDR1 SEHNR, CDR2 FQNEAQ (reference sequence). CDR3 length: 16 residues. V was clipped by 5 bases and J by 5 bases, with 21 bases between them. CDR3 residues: CASSPMRGSSAETQYF. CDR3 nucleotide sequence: TGTGCCAGCAGCCCCATGAGGGGCAGCTCGGCGGAGACCCAGTACTTC.

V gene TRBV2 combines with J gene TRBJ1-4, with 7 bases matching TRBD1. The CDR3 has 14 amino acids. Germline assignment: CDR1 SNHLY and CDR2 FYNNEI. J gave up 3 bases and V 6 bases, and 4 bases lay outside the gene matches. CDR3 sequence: CASSLGQSNEKLFF. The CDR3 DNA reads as TGTGCCAGCAGCCTGGGACAGTCTAATGAAAAACTGTTTTTT.

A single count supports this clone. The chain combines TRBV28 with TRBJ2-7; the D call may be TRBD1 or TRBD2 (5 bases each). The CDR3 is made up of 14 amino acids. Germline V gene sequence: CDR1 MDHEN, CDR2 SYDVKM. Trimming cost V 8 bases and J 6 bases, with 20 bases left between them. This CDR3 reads CASGSSLGRSEQYF. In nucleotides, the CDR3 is TGTGCCAGCGGTAGTTCGTTGGGACGGTCCGAGCAGTACTTC.

This CDR3 reads CASSLGQGTPLHF. DNA for the CDR3: TGTGCCAGCAGCTTGGGACAGGGTACACCCCTCCACTTT. The rearrangement uses TRBV7-3 and TRBJ1-6; TRBD1 matches at 9 bases. Germline assignment: CDR1 SGHTA and CDR2 FQGTGA. The CDR3 has 13 residues. Trimming cost V 3 bases and J 11 bases; bases outside gene matches: 2. The variable domain in full, with the rest retrieved from reference TRBV7-3 and TRBJ1-6, is GAGVSQTPSNKVTEKGKYVELRCDPISGHTALYWYRQSLGQGPEFLIYFQGTGAADDSGLPNDRFFAVRPEGSVSTLKIQRTERGDSAVYLCASSLGQGTPLHFGNGTRLTVT.

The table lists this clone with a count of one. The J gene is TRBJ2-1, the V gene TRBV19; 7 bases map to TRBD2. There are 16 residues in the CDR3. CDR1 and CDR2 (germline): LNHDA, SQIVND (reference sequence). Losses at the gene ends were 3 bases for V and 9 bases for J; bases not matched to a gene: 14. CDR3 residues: CASSIDPRGGPGEQFF. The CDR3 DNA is TGTGCCAGTAGTATCGACCCAAGGGGAGGGCCGGGTGAGCAGTTCTTC.

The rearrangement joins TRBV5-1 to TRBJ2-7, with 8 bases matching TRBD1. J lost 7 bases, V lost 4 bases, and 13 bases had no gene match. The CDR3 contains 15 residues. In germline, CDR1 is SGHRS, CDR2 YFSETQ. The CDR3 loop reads CASSPGQGLIGEQYF. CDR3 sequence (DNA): TGCGCCAGCAGCCCCGGACAGGGTCTTATTGGTGAGCAGTACTTC.

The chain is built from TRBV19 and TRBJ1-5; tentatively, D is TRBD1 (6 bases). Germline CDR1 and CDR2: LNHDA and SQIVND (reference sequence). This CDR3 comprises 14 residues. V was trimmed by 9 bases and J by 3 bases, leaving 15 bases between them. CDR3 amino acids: CARSRGGDNQPQHF. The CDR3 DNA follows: TGTGCCAGGTCAAGGGGGGGAGACAATCAGCCCCAGCATTTT.

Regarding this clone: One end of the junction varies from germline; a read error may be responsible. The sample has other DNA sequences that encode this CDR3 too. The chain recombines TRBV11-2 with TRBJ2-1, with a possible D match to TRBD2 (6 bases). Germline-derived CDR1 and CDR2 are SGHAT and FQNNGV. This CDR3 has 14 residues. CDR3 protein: CASRAQAGYNEQFF. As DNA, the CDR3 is TGCGCCAGCAGGGCGCAGGCGGGATACAATGAGCAGTTCTTC.

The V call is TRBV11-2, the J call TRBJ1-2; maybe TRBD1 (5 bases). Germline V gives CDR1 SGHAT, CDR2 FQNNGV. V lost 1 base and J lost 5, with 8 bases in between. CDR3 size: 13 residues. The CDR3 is CASSLVEGYGYTF. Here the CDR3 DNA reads TGTGCCAGCAGCTTAGTGGAGGGGTATGGCTACACCTTC.

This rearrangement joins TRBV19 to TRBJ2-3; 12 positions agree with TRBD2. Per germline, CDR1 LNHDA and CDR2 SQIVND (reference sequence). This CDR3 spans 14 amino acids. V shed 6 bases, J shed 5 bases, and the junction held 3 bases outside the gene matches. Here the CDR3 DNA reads TGTGCCAGTAGGCCGGGACTAGCGGGAGATACGCAGTATTTT. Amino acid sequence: CASRPGLAGDTQYF. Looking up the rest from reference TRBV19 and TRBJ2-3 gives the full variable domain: DGGITQSPKYLFRKEGQNVTLSCEQNLNHDAMYWYRQDPGQGLRLIYYSQIVNDFQKGDIAEGYSVSREKKESFPLTVTSAQKNPTAFYLCASRPGLAGDTQYFGPGTRLTVL.

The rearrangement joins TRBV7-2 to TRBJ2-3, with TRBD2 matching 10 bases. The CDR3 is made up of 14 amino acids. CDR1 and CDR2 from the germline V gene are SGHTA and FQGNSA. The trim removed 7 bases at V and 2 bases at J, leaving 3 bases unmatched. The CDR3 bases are TGTGCCAGCAAACTAGCGGGGCCCACAGATACGCAGTATTTT. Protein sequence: CASKLAGPTDTQYF.

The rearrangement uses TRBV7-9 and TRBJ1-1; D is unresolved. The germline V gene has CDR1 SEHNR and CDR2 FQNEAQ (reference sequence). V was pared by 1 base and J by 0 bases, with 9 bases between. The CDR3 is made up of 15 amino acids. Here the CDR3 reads CASSLGRSLNTEAFF. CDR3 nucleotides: TGTGCCAGCAGCTTAGGTCGCAGCTTGAACACTGAAGCTTTCTTT. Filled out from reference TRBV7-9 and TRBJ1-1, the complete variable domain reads DTGVSQNPRHKITKRGQNVTFRCDPISEHNRLYWYRQTLGQGPEFLTYFQNEAQLEKSRLLSDRFSAERPKGSFSTLEIQRTEQGDSAMYLCASSLGRSLNTEAFFGQGTRLTVV.

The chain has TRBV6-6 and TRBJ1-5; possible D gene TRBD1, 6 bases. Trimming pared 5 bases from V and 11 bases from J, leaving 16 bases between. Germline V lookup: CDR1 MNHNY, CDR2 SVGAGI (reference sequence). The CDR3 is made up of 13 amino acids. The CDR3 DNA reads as TGTGCCAGCAGTCCTGGACAGATTTCGGCCCAGCATTTT. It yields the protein CASSPGQISAQHF.